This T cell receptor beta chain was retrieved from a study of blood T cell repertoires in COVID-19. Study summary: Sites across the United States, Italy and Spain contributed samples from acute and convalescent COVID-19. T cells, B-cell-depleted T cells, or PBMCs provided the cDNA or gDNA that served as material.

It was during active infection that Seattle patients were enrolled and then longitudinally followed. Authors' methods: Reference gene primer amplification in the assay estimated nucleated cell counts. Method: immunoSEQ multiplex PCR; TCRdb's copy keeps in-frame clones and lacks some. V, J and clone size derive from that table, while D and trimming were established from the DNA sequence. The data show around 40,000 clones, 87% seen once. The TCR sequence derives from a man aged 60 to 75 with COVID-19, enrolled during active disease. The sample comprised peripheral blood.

DNA of the CDR3: TGTGCCAGCGCTTGGCCTGCCGACAGTGCTTCCTACGAGCAGTACTTC. Translation gives CASAWPADSASYEQYF. The chain links TRBV7-2 to TRBJ2-7, with D tentatively TRBD1 (5 bases). This CDR3 has 16 residues. The ends were cut back, 8 bases at V and 1 base at J, with 21 bases in the middle. The V gene's germline CDR1 is SGHTA and CDR2 FQGNSA.